This T cell receptor beta chain is drawn from a study of CD8 T cells in ankylosing spondylitis. This clonotype has at least ten counts. Its matching antigen is unknown. By quantitative 5'-RACE with molecular barcodes, the TCR beta libraries were made. A single record per CDR3 protein comes from TCRdb applying MiXCR to the 5' RACE reads. The sample consists of fewer than 250,000 distinct CDR3 sequences, approximately 10% of them appearing once. The CDR3 runs 13 residues. V dropped 6 bases and J dropped 3 bases, with 6 bases sitting between them. General study points: Relatively rare in peripheral blood, disease-linked clones were also CD8+. The clones that were linked to disease were reported to be significantly enriched in matched synovial fluid samples from ankylosing spondylitis patients. The study identified a TCR beta motif of under ten highly homologous variants that appeared characteristic of ankylosing spondylitis blood.

The rearrangement links TRBV12-3 or TRBV12-4 to TRBJ1-6; weak D call: TRBD1 (5 bases). Sequenced material: blood, either unsorted or a sorted T cell fraction (not recorded which). This receptor was obtained from a male donor with ankylosing spondylitis or in good health (not recorded which). Here the CDR3 reads CASRGGYNSPLHF. The CDR3 DNA reads TGTGCCAGCAGGGGGGGCTATAATTCACCCCTCCACTTT.